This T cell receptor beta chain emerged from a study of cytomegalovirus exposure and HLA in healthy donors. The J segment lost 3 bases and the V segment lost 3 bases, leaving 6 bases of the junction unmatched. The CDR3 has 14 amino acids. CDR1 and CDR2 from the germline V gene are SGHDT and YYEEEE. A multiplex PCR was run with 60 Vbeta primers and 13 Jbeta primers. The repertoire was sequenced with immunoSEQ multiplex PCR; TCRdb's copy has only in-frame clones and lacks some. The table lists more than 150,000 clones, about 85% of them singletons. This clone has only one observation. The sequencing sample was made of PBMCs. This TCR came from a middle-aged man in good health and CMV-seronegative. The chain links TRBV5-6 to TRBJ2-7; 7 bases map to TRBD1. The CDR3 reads CASSWGTAIYEQYF. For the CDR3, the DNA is TGTGCCAGCAGCTGGGGGACAGCTATCTACGAGCAGTACTTC.